The 18 T cell receptor beta chains in this list originate from one sample, sequenced in a study of blood T cell repertoires in COVID-19. The data were produced by immunoSEQ multiplex PCR, yet TCRdb's version contains in-frame clones alone and is incomplete. Among fewer than 200,000 clones, about 85% were seen once, and the ten largest hold roughly 8%. Sequencing input: peripheral blood. These receptors came from a woman aged 55-69 years with COVID-19, enrolled during active disease.

The chain combines TRBV29-1 with TRBJ2-7; 9 nucleotides match TRBD1. CDR1 and CDR2 (germline): SQVTM, ANQGSEA. Trimming cost V 7 bases and J 7 bases; bases outside gene matches: 8. This CDR3 has 12 amino acids. DNA for the CDR3: TGCAGCGGGGGGACAGGGCTGGGAGAGCAGTACTTC. Protein product: CSGGTGLGEQYF.

The rearrangement joins TRBV29-1 to TRBJ1-5; 8 nucleotides match TRBD1. V shed 4 bases and J 7 bases; nucleotides not matched to a gene: 6. CDR3 size: 13 residues. Per germline, CDR1 SQVTM and CDR2 ANQGSEA. The CDR3 is CSVGTGLGQPQHF. For the CDR3, the DNA is TGCAGCGTTGGGACAGGGCTTGGCCAGCCCCAGCATTTT.

V and J are TRBV6-6 and TRBJ1-1, with 7 bases matching TRBD1. The ends lost 2 bases at V and 1 base at J; junction bases unmatched: 7. Germline CDR1 reads MNHNY; CDR2 reads SVGAGI (reference sequence). The CDR3 sequence is 16 residues long. CDR3 DNA sequence: TGTGCCAGCAGTTACACACCAGGGACAGCGAACACTGAAGCTTTCTTT. It is translated as CASSYTPGTANTEAFF.

The genes are TRBV24-1 and TRBJ2-5; TRBD1 matches at 9 bases. Per germline, CDR1 KGHDR and CDR2 SFDVKD. After removal of 3 bases from V and 5 bases from J, the junction contained 15 bases not matched to a gene. The CDR3 has 18 amino acids. The CDR3 DNA follows: TGTGCCACCAGTGATATACTGGCCGGGACAGGGAAAGTGGAGACCCAGTACTTC. Residues: CATSDILAGTGKVETQYF.

The genes are TRBV3-1 (or the pseudogene TRBV3-2) and TRBJ2-1; D gene uncertain. The CDR3 is 14 amino acids. From germline, CDR1 is LGHDT and CDR2 YNNKEL (reference sequence). Between the trimmed V and J ends, which lost 2 bases and 6 bases, there was a span of 11 bases. CDR3 residues: CASSQRSPTNEQFF. The CDR3 nucleotides are TGTGCCAGCAGCCAAAGATCCCCTACCAATGAGCAGTTCTTC.

DNA of the CDR3: TGTGCCAGCAGTTCCTGGGGGGGGAACACTGAAGCTTTCTTT. It specifies CASSSWGGNTEAFF. The gene calls are TRBV6-5 and TRBJ1-1; D possibly corresponds to TRBD1 (5 bases). The germline V gene encodes CDR1 MNHEY and CDR2 SVGAGI. Trimming stripped 4 bases from V and 1 base from J, with 10 bases between. CDR3 length: 14 residues.

The chain links TRBV7-2 to TRBJ1-2; D is possibly TRBD1 (5 bases). The CDR3 is 14 amino acids. Germline CDR1 reads SGHTA; CDR2 reads FQGNSA. V shed 2 bases and J shed 3 bases, with 10 bases lying between them. The CDR3 protein is CASSLRGTDYGYTF. CDR3 bases: TGTGCCAGCAGCTTACGCGGGACGGACTATGGCTACACCTTC.

The J gene is TRBJ2-5, the V gene TRBV2; D uncertain. V dropped 10 bases and J dropped 2 bases, with 17 bases sitting between them. Germline loops: CDR1 SNHLY, CDR2 FYNNEI. The CDR3 contains 14 residues. This chain's CDR3 is CATTWYSPQETQYF. The CDR3, as DNA: TGTGCCACCACCTGGTACAGTCCACAAGAGACCCAGTACTTC.

The chain recombines TRBV7-3 with TRBJ1-1, with D unclear. V was shortened by 4 bases and J by 1 base, with 7 bases between the two germline ends. This CDR3 comprises 13 residues. CDR1 and CDR2 (germline): SGHTA, FQGTGA. Here the CDR3 reads CASSYSRNTEAFF. CDR3 in DNA: TGTGCCAGCAGCTACTCACGGAACACTGAAGCTTTCTTT.

In this sample, this clone turned up a few times. The chain carries TRBV18 and TRBJ2-7; 8 bases are shared with TRBD1. CDR1 is KGHSH and CDR2 is LQKENI in the germline V gene. CDR3 length: 13 amino acids. Germline trimming cut 6 bases from V and 5 bases from J; bases unmatched to any gene: 6. CDR3: CASSPDRANEQYV. The CDR3 coding sequence is TGTGCCAGCTCCCCGGACAGGGCGAACGAGCAGTACGTC.

This clone was observed a single time. The V and J genes are TRBV19 and TRBJ1-5; the match to TRBD1 covers 7 bases. V gave up 4 bases and J gave up 4 bases; unmatched junction bases: 7. The germline CDR1 and CDR2 sequences are LNHDA and SQIVND (reference sequence). The CDR3 is 15 amino acids. The CDR3 bases are TGTGCCAGTAGTACTTCGACAGGGACGAATCAGCCCCAGCATTTT. Residues: CASSTSTGTNQPQHF. Based on the CDR3 plus reference TRBV19 and TRBJ1-5, the full variable domain is DGGITQSPKYLFRKEGQNVTLSCEQNLNHDAMYWYRQDPGQGLRLIYYSQIVNDFQKGDIAEGYSVSREKKESFPLTVTSAQKNPTAFYLCASSTSTGTNQPQHFGDGTRLSIL.

V and J are TRBV7-6 and TRBJ2-5, with 9 bases lining up with TRBD2. The CDR3 extends over 16 amino acids. The junction had 6 bases not matched to a gene; V was cut back by 2 bases and J by 2 bases. Germline V gives CDR1 SGHVS, CDR2 FNYEAQ. CDR3 amino acids: CASSLILAGYQETQYF. CDR3 in DNA: TGTGCCAGCAGCTTAATACTAGCGGGTTATCAAGAGACCCAGTACTTC.

The rearrangement joins TRBV2 to TRBJ1-2; TRBD1 aligns across 7 bases. The CDR3 length is 13 residues. Germline V gene lookup returns CDR1 SNHLY and CDR2 FYNNEI. V was pared by 7 bases and J by 8 bases, with 10 bases of the junction left unmatched. The CDR3 sequence is CASTTTGVSGYTF. For the CDR3, the DNA is TGTGCCAGCACCACTACAGGGGTGAGCGGCTACACCTTC.

The CDR3 DNA follows: TGCGCCAGCAGCTTGGCCCCAGCGGGAGGGAACAATGAGCAGTTCTTC. Its protein product is CASSLAPAGGNNEQFF. The chain uses TRBV5-1 and TRBJ2-1, with 10 bases identical to TRBD2. The germline CDR1 and CDR2 sequences are SGHRS and YFSETQ. V lost 0 bases and J lost 5; bases outside the gene matches: 5. The CDR3 has 16 residues.

The chain uses TRBV6-5 and TRBJ1-2, with 7 bases that match TRBD1. CDR3 size: 16 residues. Germline assignment: CDR1 MNHEY and CDR2 SVGAGI. The trim removed 4 bases at V and 5 bases at J, leaving 13 bases unmatched. For the CDR3, the DNA is TGTGCCAGCAGTTCCGAGACAGGGATTGGGGGATATGGCTACACCTTC. Its translation is CASSSETGIGGYGYTF.

The CDR3 nucleotides read TGTGCCAGTAGTTGGTCACAGTCCTCCTACGAGCAGTACTTC. Encoded protein: CASSWSQSSYEQYF. The chain joins TRBV19 to TRBJ2-7; D gene ambiguous. The CDR3 length is 14 residues. The germline V and J ends were trimmed by 5 bases and 0 bases, with 11 bases remaining between them. In germline, CDR1 is LNHDA, CDR2 SQIVND (reference sequence).

The chain links TRBV4-2 to TRBJ1-1; 7 bases match TRBD1. This CDR3 contains 15 residues. The J segment lost 1 base and the V segment lost 0 bases, leaving 2 bases of the junction unmatched. Per germline, CDR1 LGHNA and CDR2 YNFKEQ. CDR3 sequence (DNA): TGTGCCAGCAGCCAAGACAAGGGGGCGAACACTGAAGCTTTCTTT. It translates to CASSQDKGANTEAFF.

The genes are TRBV7-2 and TRBJ2-5, with a tentative D call TRBD1 (6 bases). The germline V gene encodes CDR1 SGHTA and CDR2 FQGNSA. The CDR3 length is 15 residues. Trimming took 1 base from V and 2 from J, leaving 11 bases between them. DNA for the CDR3: TGTGCCAGCAGCTTAGACAGGGCGGTTCAAGAGACCCAGTACTTC. This sequence encodes CASSLDRAVQETQYF.